These 16 T cell receptor beta chains came from one sample sequenced in a study of shared clonotypes between healthy human individuals. Sequencing used immunoSEQ multiplex PCR; TCRdb keeps in-frame clones, though not all of them. The table lists hundreds of thousands of clones, approximately 96% of them singletons. CD8 cells classed as naive were CD45RO-negative and positively selected for CCR7, excluding terminally differentiated effector memory CD45RA+ cells. Sequenced sample: naive CD8+ T cells sorted from blood. Receptor source: a woman aged 25 to 39 in good health.

CDR3 protein: CASSSGETEAFF. CDR3 coding DNA: TGTGCCAGCAGCTCGGGAGAGACTGAAGCTTTCTTT. The J gene is TRBJ1-1, the V gene TRBV5-8, with D unclear. CDR1 and CDR2 from the germline V gene are SGHTS and YDEGEE. The CDR3 has 12 residues. V was pared by 3 bases and J by 5 bases, with 8 bases between.

The chain joins TRBV19 to TRBJ1-5; tentative D call: TRBD1 (6 bases). The CDR3 totals 15 residues. Germline V gene sequence: CDR1 LNHDA, CDR2 SQIVND (reference sequence). V was trimmed by 5 bases and J by 4 bases, leaving 15 bases between them. The CDR3 loop reads CASSPPGGGNQPQHF. For the CDR3, the DNA is TGTGCCAGTAGTCCCCCCGGGGGCGGTAATCAGCCCCAGCATTTT. Variable domain in full (rest from reference TRBV19 and TRBJ1-5): DGGITQSPKYLFRKEGQNVTLSCEQNLNHDAMYWYRQDPGQGLRLIYYSQIVNDFQKGDIAEGYSVSREKKESFPLTVTSAQKNPTAFYLCASSPPGGGNQPQHFGDGTRLSIL.

The chain uses TRBV25-1 and TRBJ2-5; TRBD1 aligns across 8 bases. The CDR3 covers 14 residues. The J segment lost 1 base and the V segment lost 4 bases, leaving 2 bases of the junction unmatched. Germline V gene data show CDR1 as MGHDK and CDR2 as SYGVNS. The CDR3 loop reads CASSGQGTQETQYF. As DNA, the CDR3 is TGTGCCAGCAGTGGACAGGGGACCCAAGAGACCCAGTACTTC.

The chain couples TRBV7-6 to TRBJ2-1, with TRBD1 matching over 7 bases. The CDR3 is 15 residues long. Germline CDR1 is SGHVS and CDR2 is FNYEAQ. V was clipped by 4 bases and J by 2 bases; unmatched bases: 5. The CDR3 nucleotides are TGTGCCAGCAGCTCCCGGCAGGGGGCCTACAATGAGCAGTTCTTC. Its protein product is CASSSRQGAYNEQFF.

This clone was counted a few times. The J gene is TRBJ2-7, the V gene TRBV5-6; TRBD1 might be the D (5 bases). The germline V gene has CDR1 SGHDT and CDR2 YYEEEE. V was pared by 3 bases and J by 2 bases, with 12 bases between. The CDR3 covers 14 residues. The CDR3 protein is CASSYQGSAYEQYF. The CDR3 region has the DNA TGTGCCAGCAGCTACCAGGGATCCGCCTACGAGCAGTACTTC.

This chain uses TRBV27 with TRBJ2-1, with D possibly called TRBD1 or TRBD2 (6 bases each). The V end was cut by 3 bases, the J end by 2 bases, with 11 bases between. The V gene's germline CDR1 is MNHEY and CDR2 SMNVEV (reference sequence). This CDR3 has 15 residues. The DNA for the CDR3 is TGTGCCAGCAGTTTCGCGGGACAAGCCTACAATGAGCAGTTCTTC. Its protein product is CASSFAGQAYNEQFF.

The V gene is TRBV28, the J gene TRBJ2-4, with a tentative D call TRBD1 (6 bases). The CDR3 sequence is 15 residues long. Germline V lookup: CDR1 MDHEN, CDR2 SYDVKM. Between the trimmed V and J ends, which lost 6 bases and 0 bases, there was a span of 12 bases. The CDR3 bases are TGTGCCAGCAGCCGAAGACAGGTAGCCAAAAACATTCAGTACTTC. Protein: CASSRRQVAKNIQYF.

Only one count was recorded for this clone. Here the CDR3 reads CASRRRAGSDGYTF. In DNA form, the CDR3 reads TGTGCCAGCCGCCGCAGGGCTGGATCTGATGGCTACACCTTC. The genes are TRBV5-5 and TRBJ1-2, with D maybe TRBD1 (5 bases). CDR1 SGHKS and CDR2 YYEKEE come from the germline V gene (reference sequence). The CDR3 runs 14 residues. The V end was cut by 7 bases, the J end by 6 bases, with 19 bases between.

Remarks on this clone: This sample also contains other DNA sequences that code for the same CDR3. The chain employs TRBV28 and TRBJ2-1; 12 bases agree with TRBD2. Trimming took 5 bases from V and 5 from J; bases not matched to a gene: 1. CDR1 MDHEN and CDR2 SYDVKM come from the germline V gene. CDR3 length equals 14 residues. The CDR3, as DNA: TGTGCCAGCAGTCTAGCGGGAGGGGACAATGAGCAGTTCTTC. Protein sequence: CASSLAGGDNEQFF.

The chain employs TRBV5-4 and TRBJ2-7; possibly TRBD2 for D (5 bases). V shed 2 bases and J shed 4 bases, with 13 bases lying between them. The length of the CDR3 is 14 residues. Per germline, CDR1 SGHNT and CDR2 YYREEE (reference sequence). CDR3 sequence reads: CASSFGENIYEQYF. The CDR3, as DNA: TGTGCCAGCAGCTTCGGGGAGAACATTTACGAGCAGTACTTC.

The V and J genes are TRBV5-1 and TRBJ2-7; the D gene is possibly TRBD1 (5 bases). This CDR3 contains 13 residues. Trimming pared 1 base from V and 6 bases from J, leaving 11 bases between. Per germline, CDR1 SGHRS and CDR2 YFSETQ. CDR3 coding DNA: TGCGCCAGCAGCTTGACGGTGGGGCCCGAGCAGTACTTC. It translates to CASSLTVGPEQYF.

This chain connects TRBV7-6 to TRBJ2-2, with 7 nucleotides matching TRBD1. The CDR3 totals 13 residues. The germline CDR1 and CDR2 sequences are SGHVS and FNYEAQ. The junction had 3 bases not matched to a gene; V was cut back by 5 bases and J by 6 bases. CDR3 DNA: TGTGCCAGCAGCCCAGGGACAGCCGGGGAGCTGTTTTTT. This translates into CASSPGTAGELFF.

The J gene is TRBJ1-2, the V gene TRBV27; D call uncertain. V was clipped by 3 bases and J by 8 bases, with 13 bases between them. The CDR3 totals 13 residues. Germline CDR1 reads MNHEY; CDR2 reads SMNVEV (reference sequence). The CDR3 region is CASSFSAVGGYTF. The CDR3 nucleotides are TGTGCCAGCAGTTTCTCAGCGGTCGGCGGCTACACCTTC.

There are a few counts of this clone. V gene TRBV19 combines with J gene TRBJ1-1; D is undetermined. Germline V gene lookup returns CDR1 LNHDA and CDR2 SQIVND (reference sequence). This CDR3 comprises 13 residues. V lost 3 bases, J lost 2 bases, and 7 bases lay in between. The CDR3 DNA reads as TGTGCCAGTAGTATTCAGCACAACACTGAAGCTTTCTTT. This codes for CASSIQHNTEAFF.

V usage is TRBV13 and J usage is TRBJ2-7, with D tentatively TRBD1 (5 bases). Trimming left V 3 bases short and J 7 bases short, with 7 bases between. Per germline, CDR1 PRHDT and CDR2 FYEKMQ (reference sequence). The CDR3 extends over 11 amino acids. The CDR3, as DNA: TGTGCCAGCAGCTTCCGACAGGAGCAGTACTTC. Its translation: CASSFRQEQYF.

The chain links TRBV11-2 to TRBJ1-2; 8 bases are shared with TRBD1. The CDR3 contains 15 residues. J was trimmed by 5 bases and V by 3 bases; bases with no gene match: 8. The germline gives CDR1 SGHAT, CDR2 FQNNGV. The CDR3 region has the DNA TGTGCCAGCAGCTTCTCTACGACAGGGGCGTATGGCTACACCTTC. Its translation: CASSFSTTGAYGYTF.